This record looks at one T cell receptor beta chain sequence and its context. Which antigen it targets is not known. Base qualities are not provided; no much larger clone lies one nucleotide away. The immunoSEQ Assay, a bias-controlled multiplex PCR, was used to amplify TCRbeta CDR3 regions from genomic DNA. The study's own analysis went as follows. Within the assay, amplification of reference gene primers was used to estimate how many nucleated cells each sample contained. Sequence reads were collapsed and filtered to measure the absolute abundance of every unique TCRbeta CDR3 rearrangement. For each sample, productive Simpson clonality was calculated as the square root of Simpson's diversity index across productive rearrangements. The table was pulled from immuneACCESS by TCRdb, which kept in-frame rearrangements only. Such tables lose some clones; where checked, under half of the loss comes from unresolved V genes, and the rest has no known cause. From that table come the V and J calls and clone size; the DNA was used to work out D and trimming. This sample lists about 48,000 clones; 83% were detected once. The ten largest clones add up to over 4.5% of the sample.

This entry comes from a study of blood T cell repertoires in COVID-19 (dated by TCRdb to the early 2020s). A note on the overall study: Collaborator samples came from the United States, Italy and Spain and covered acute and convalescent phases of COVID-19. The sample metadata nearly always contained a de-identified subject ID, COVID-19 status, age in years and sex. Subjects who had been exposed to COVID-19, were actively infected with it, or had recovered from it provided the deeply sampled blood TCRbeta repertoires that made up the dataset. The repertoires were released in a freely available public database intended as a resource for research on the immune response to SARS-CoV-2. Where HLA class I and class II types were available, the types were taken from metadata supplied by the sample provider, not from assay-based typing. The prospective study material was composed of cDNA or gDNA derived from T cells, B-cell-depleted T cells, or PBMCs. The samples were drawn from two sources: the first 160 participants of the ongoing ImmuneRACE study, and 1,000 to 1,500 subjects contributed by 6 global collaborators.

Each collaborating institution followed its own protocols to collect whole blood in K2EDTA tubes. For TCRbeta analysis, collaborator samples were shipped as frozen whole blood, as isolated PBMCs, or as DNA extracted from either sample type. Here is what the overall study found, with its caveats: The quantity of clinical and demographic metadata differed by source and by participant and was supplied without curation.

Sequenced material: peripheral blood. The clonotype comes from a human donor in a cohort sampled during active COVID-19.

CDR3 loop: CASSLFGGGFSYEQYF. Here is the DNA: TGTGCCAGCAGTTTATTTGGGGGAGGGTTTTCCTACGAGCAGTACTTC. The chain was built from TRBV28 and TRBJ2-7, and 7 junctional nucleotides match TRBD2. The germline V and J ends show losses of 1 base and 1 base respectively, and no gene match explains 7 bases of the junction. The CDR3 sequence holds 16 residues, the cysteine and phenylalanine included. CDR3 DNA is the only sequence kept; it has 48 bases, read in frame from the first base. Sequences MDHEN (CDR1) and SYDVKM (CDR2) are obtained from the germline V gene.